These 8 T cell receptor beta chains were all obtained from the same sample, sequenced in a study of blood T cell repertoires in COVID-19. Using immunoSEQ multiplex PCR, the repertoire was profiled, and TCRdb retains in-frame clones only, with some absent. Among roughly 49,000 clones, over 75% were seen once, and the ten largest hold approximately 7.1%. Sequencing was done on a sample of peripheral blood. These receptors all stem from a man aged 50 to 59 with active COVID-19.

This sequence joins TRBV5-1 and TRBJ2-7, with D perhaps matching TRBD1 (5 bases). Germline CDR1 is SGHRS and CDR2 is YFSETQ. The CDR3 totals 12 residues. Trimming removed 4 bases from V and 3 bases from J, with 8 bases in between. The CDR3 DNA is TGCGCCAGCAGCGGGCAGGGCTACGAGCAGTACTTC. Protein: CASSGQGYEQYF.

The CDR3 DNA reads TGTGCCAGTAAACCTTACAGGGACCCCGGGGAGCTGTTTTTT. It specifies CASKPYRDPGELFF. The chain combines TRBV19 with TRBJ2-2; tentatively, D is TRBD1 (6 bases). The CDR3 has 14 residues. Trimming removed 7 bases at V and 6 bases at J, with 15 bases between. CDR1 is LNHDA, CDR2 SQIVND, per germline (reference sequence).

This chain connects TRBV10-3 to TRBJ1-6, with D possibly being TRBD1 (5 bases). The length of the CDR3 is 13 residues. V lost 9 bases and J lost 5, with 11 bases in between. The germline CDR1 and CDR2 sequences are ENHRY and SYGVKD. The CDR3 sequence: CAIADSDNSPLHF. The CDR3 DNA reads TGTGCCATTGCTGACAGTGATAATTCACCCCTCCACTTT.

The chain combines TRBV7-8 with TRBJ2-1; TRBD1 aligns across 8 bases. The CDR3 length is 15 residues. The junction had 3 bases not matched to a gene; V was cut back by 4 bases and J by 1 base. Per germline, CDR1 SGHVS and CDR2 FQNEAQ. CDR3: CASSSGTGSYNEQFF. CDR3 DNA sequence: TGTGCCAGCAGCTCGGGGACAGGTTCCTACAATGAGCAGTTCTTC.

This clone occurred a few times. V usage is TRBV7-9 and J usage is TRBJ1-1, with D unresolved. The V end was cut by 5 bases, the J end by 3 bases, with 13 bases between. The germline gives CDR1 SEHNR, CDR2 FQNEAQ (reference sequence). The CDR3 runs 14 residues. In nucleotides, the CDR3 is TGTGCCAGCAGCGTTAGTCAAGCCGACACTGAAGCTTTCTTT. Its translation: CASSVSQADTEAFF.

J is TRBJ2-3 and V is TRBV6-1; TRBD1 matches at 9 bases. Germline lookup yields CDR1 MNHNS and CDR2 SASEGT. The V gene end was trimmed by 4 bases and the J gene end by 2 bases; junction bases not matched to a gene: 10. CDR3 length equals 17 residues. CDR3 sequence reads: CASSARGTGLSTDTQYF. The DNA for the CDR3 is TGTGCCAGCAGTGCTCGCGGGACAGGGTTATCCACAGATACGCAGTATTTT.

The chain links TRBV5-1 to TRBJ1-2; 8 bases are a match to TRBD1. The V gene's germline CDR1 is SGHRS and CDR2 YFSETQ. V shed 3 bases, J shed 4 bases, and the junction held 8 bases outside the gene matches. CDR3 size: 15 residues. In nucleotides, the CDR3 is TGCGCCAGCAGCTCTCTTCAGGGGGCGGGCTATGGCTACACCTTC. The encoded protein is CASSSLQGAGYGYTF.

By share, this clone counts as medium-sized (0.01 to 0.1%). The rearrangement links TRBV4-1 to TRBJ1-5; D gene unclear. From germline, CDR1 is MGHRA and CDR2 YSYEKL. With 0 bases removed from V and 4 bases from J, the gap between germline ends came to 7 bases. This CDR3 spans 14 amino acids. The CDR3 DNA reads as TGCGCCAGCAGCCAAGAAGGAGGGAATCAGCCCCAGCATTTT. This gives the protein CASSQEGGNQPQHF.